This TCR beta chain came from a study of blood T cells in healthy people across ages. Study-wide results and caveats: TCR beta diversity per million T cells fell roughly linearly with age.

The use of a sample-barcoded 5' primer and a J-beta primer mix characterized a second PCR of roughly 6 to 11 cycles. From the 5' RACE reads, TCRdb called clonotypes with MiXCR, one entry per CDR3 protein. The profile shows 750,000 to 950,000 distinct CDR3 sequences, around 29% of them singletons. Concerning this clonotype itself: Its target is unknown.

A further study also used this sample, focusing on T cells of mothers and their children.

The clonotype originates from a woman in her thirties or forties in good health. The sample was blood.

As DNA, the CDR3 is TGTGCCATTTCTCCGGGACGGCGCTATGGCTACACCTTC. It translates to CAISPGRRYGYTF. The chain recombines TRBV10-3 with TRBJ1-2; tentative D call: TRBD1 (5 bases). CDR1 and CDR2 from the germline V gene are ENHRY and SYGVKD. CDR3 length: 13 residues. V lost 9 bases to trimming and J lost 4 bases, with 15 bases between them.